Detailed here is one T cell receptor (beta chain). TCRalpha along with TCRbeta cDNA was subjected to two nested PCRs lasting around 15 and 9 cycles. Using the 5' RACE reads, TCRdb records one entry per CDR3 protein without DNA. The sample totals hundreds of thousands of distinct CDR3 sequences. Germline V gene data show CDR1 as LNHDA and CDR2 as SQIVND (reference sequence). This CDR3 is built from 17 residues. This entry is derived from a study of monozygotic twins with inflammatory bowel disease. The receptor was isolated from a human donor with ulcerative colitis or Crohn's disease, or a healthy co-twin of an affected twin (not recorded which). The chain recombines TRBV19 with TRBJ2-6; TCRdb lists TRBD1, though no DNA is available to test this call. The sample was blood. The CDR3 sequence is CASSKGTGSSGANVLTF. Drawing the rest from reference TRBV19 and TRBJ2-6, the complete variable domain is DGGITQSPKYLFRKEGQNVTLSCEQNLNHDAMYWYRQDPGQGLRLIYYSQIVNDFQKGDIAEGYSVSREKKESFPLTVTSAQKNPTAFYLCASSKGTGSSGANVLTFGAGSRLTVL.